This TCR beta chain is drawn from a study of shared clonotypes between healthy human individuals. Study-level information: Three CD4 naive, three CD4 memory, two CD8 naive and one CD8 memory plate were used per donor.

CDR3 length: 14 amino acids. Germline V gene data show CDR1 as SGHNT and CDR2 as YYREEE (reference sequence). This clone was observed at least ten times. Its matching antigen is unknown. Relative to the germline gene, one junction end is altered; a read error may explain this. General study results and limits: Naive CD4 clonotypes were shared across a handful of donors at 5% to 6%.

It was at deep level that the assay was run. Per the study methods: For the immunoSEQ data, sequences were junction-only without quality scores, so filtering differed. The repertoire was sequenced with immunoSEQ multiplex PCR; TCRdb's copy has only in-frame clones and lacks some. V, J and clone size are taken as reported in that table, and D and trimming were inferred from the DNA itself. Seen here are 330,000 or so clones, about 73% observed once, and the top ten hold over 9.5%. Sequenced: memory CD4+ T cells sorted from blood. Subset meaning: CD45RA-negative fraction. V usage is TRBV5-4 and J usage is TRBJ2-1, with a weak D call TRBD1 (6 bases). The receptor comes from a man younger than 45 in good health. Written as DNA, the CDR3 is TGCGCCAGCAGCCATCAATCCGCGAGGGGGAAGCAGTTCTTC. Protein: CASSHQSARGKQFF.